The rows below give T cell receptor beta chains drawn from one sample of a study of cytomegalovirus exposure and HLA in healthy donors. Sequenced by immunoSEQ multiplex PCR; TCRdb stores in-frame clones only, minus some. The sample lists some 200,000 clones; about 80% were seen once. Sequenced: PBMCs. The source of these receptors is a man in his forties or fifties in good health and CMV-seronegative. Each CDR3 is given with its conserved first and last residue.

V gene,CDR3 protein
TRBV9,CASSDRGHSSPLHF
TRBV7-2,CASSLEQGTGQYF
TRBV6-1,CASSRGRELETQYF
TRBV28,CASSLVPSRGQGYEQYF
TRBV4-2,CASSQELAGDTGELFF
TRBV7-9,CASSNQANTEAFF
TRBV5-1,CASSLLSSRTDEQYF
TRBV27,CASSLTSGPPGGANVLTF
TRBV6-6,CASSRQGVGETQYF
TRBV19,CASSRLGGGLETQYF
TRBV9,CASSGSVLPQQYF
TRBV7-6,CASSRVYGLAGATGNEQFF
TRBV15,CATSKVHGGLPVADTQYF
TRBV6-5,CAGSRDRGETQYF
TRBV5-1,CASSMRQGDQPQHF
TRBV30,CAWSVPNSGMGDEQFF
TRBV29-1,CSVARPRQDYGYTF
TRBV5-4,CASSGVATSGHNEQFF
TRBV7-9,CSSSFPSGKDTDTQYF
TRBV7-2,CASSLASGLYEQYF
TRBV7-8,CASSLGTAGNTIYF
TRBV10-3,CAIGLAGQETQYF
TRBV7-9,CASSLGQGQETQYF
TRBV7-9,CASSSPSGDHNEQFF
TRBV18,CASSPTGGASGNTIYF
TRBV27,CASTPSTQGRNTEAFF
TRBV9,CASSVEAGGNTIYF
TRBV5-1,CASSSQGGGNTGELFF
TRBV5-1,CASSLGRLAGVNEQFF
TRBV9,CASSVVFGVDGDTQYF
TRBV9,CASRAGAYTGELFF
TRBV7-9,CSSSPPGQGASEQYF
TRBV5-1,CASSLLLAGVSETQYF
TRBV7-9,CASSFLAGQETQYF
TRBV5-4,CASISRTSGDEQFF
TRBV4-3,CASSPSRSSGANVLTF
TRBV9,CASSGGQGAGETQYF
TRBV19,CATKGQYNTGELFF
TRBV4-3,CASSQEGGDRGLYNEQFF
TRBV11-1,CASSRRRVTGREAFF
TRBV10-3,CAISSLTGGYEQYF
TRBV10-3,CAISLQGALGNSPLHF
TRBV5-1,CASISGDSGANVLTF
TRBV14,CASSQSGVPFGTEAFF
TRBV18,CASSPYQEGAIGNTIYF
TRBV9,CASNDLRAGGDTGELFF
TRBV30,CAWSDGTGIQPQHF
TRBV7-2,CASSSQGNEQFF
TRBV19,CASSRQTTGELFF
TRBV7-6,CASSLGATSYEQYF
TRBV6-1,CASSGTPNQPQHF
TRBV7-6,CASSPRRGSTDTQYF